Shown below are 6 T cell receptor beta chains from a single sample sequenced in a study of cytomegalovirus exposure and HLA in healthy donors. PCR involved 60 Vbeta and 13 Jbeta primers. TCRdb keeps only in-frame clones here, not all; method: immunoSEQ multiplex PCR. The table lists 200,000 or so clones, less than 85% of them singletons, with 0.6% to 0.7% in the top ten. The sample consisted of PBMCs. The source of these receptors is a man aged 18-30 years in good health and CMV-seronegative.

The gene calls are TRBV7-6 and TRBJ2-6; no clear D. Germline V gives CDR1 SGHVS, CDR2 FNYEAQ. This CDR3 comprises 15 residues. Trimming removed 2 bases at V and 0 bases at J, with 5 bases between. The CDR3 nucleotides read TGTGCCAGCAGCTTAATCAGCTCTGGGGCCAACGTCCTGACTTTC. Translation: CASSLISSGANVLTF.

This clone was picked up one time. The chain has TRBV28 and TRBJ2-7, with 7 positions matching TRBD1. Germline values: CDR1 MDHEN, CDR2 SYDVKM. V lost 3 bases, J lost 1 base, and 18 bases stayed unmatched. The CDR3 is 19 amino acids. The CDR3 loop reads CASSLSLTSGTDRSYEQYF. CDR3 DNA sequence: TGTGCCAGCAGTTTGTCGCTTACTTCAGGGACAGATCGGTCCTACGAGCAGTACTTC.

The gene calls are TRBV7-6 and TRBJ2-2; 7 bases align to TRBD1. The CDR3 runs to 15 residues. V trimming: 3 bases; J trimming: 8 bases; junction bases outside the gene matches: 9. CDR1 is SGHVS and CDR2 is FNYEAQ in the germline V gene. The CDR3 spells CASSLRHRGMGELFF. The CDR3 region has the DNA TGTGCCAGCAGCTTGCGTCACAGGGGAATGGGGGAGCTGTTTTTT.

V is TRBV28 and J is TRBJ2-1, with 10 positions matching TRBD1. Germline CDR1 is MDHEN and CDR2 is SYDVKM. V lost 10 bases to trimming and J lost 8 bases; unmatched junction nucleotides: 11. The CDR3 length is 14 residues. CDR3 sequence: CATAPGQGGHEQFF. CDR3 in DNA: TGTGCCACCGCCCCCGGACAGGGGGGGCATGAGCAGTTCTTC.

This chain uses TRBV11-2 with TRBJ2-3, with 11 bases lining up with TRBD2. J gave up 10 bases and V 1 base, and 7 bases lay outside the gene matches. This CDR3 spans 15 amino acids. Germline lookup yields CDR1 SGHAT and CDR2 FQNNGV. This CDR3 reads CASSLGGSGRVAQYF. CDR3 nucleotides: TGTGCCAGCAGCTTAGGGGGTAGCGGGAGGGTCGCGCAGTATTTT.

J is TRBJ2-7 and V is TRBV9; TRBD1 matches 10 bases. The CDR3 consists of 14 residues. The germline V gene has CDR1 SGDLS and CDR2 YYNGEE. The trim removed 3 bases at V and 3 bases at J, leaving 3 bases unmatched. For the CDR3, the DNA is TGTGCCAGCAGCGCCGGGACAGGGGACTACGAGCAGTACTTC. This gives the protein CASSAGTGDYEQYF.